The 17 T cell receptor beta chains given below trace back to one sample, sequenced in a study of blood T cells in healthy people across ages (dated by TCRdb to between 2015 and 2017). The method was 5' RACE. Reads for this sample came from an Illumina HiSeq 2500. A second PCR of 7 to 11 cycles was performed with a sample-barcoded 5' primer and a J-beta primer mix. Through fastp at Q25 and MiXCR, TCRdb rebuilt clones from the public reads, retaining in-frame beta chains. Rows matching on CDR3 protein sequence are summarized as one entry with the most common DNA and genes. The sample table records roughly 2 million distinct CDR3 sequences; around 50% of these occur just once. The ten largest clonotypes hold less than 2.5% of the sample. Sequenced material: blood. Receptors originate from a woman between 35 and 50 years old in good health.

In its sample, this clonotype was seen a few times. This chain's CDR3 is CSVRVGLQMETQYF. DNA for the CDR3: TGCAGCGTGCGAGTCGGGCTCCAGATGGAGACCCAGTACTTC. The chain employs TRBV29-1 and TRBJ2-5, with D unresolved. CDR3 length: 14 residues. CDR1 SQVTM and CDR2 ANQGSEA come from the germline V gene. V gave up 6 bases and J gave up 5 bases, with 19 bases separating them.

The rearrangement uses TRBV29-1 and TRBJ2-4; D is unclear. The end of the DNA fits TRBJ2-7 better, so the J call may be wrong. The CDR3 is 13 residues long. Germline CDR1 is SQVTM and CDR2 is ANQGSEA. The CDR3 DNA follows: TGCAGCGTTGGAGGTGTGAAGGTTTACGAGCAGTACTTC. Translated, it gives CSVGGVKVYEQYF.

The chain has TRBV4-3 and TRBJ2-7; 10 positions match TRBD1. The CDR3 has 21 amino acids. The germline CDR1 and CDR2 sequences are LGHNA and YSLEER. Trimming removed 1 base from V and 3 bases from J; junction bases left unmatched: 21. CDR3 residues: CASSQAPVGFGTGVDLYEQYF. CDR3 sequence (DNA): TGCGCCAGCAGCCAAGCTCCCGTGGGTTTCGGGACAGGGGTCGACCTCTACGAGCAGTACTTC.

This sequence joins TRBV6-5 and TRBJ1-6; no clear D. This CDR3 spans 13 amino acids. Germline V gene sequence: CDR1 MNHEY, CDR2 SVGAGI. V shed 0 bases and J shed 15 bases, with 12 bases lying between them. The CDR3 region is CASSYSQVRNLHF. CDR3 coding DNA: TGTGCCAGCAGTTACTCCCAGGTCCGAAACCTCCACTTT.

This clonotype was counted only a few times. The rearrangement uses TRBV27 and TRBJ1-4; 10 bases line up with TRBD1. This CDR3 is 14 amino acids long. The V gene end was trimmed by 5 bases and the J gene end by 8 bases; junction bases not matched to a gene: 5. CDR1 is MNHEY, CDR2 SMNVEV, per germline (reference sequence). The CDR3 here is CASSETGGREKLFF. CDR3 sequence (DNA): TGTGCCAGCAGTGAGACAGGGGGCCGGGAAAAACTGTTTTTT. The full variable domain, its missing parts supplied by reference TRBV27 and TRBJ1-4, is EAQVTQNPRYLITVTGKKLTVTCSQNMNHEYMSWYRQDPGLGLRQIYYSMNVEVTDKGDVPEGYKVSRKEKRNFPLILESPSPNQTSLYFCASSETGGREKLFFGSGTQLSVL.

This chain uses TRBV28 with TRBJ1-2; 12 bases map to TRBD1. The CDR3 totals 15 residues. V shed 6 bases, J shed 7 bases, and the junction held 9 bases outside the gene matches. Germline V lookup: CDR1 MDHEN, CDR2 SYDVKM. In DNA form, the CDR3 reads TGTGCCAGCAGAGTCCCGGGACAGGGGGCCGGTGGCTACACCTTC. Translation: CASRVPGQGAGGYTF.

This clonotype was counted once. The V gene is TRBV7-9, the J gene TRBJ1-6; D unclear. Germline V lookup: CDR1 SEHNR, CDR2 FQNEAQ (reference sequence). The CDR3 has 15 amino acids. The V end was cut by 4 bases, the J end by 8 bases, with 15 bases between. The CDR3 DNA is TGTGCCAGCAGCTCCTTCTCGGGCCTAGATTCACCCCTCCACTTT. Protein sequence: CASSSFSGLDSPLHF.

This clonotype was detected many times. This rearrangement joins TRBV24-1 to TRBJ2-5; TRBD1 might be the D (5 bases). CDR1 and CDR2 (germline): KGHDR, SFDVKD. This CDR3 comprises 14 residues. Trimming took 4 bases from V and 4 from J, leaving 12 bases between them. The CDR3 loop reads CATSERRAPETQYF. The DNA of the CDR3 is TGTGCCACCAGTGAGCGCAGGGCCCCAGAGACCCAGTACTTC.

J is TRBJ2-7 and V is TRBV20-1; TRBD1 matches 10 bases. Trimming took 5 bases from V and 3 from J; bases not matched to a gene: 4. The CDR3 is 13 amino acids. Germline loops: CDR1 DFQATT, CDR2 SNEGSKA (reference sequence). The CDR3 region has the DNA TGCAGTGCTGTCCGGGACAGGGGCTACGAGCAGTACTTC. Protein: CSAVRDRGYEQYF.

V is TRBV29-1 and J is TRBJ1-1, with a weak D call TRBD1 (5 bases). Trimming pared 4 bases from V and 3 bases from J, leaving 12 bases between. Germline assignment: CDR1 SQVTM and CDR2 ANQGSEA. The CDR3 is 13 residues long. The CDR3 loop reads CSVGRGGYTEAFF. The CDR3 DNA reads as TGCAGCGTTGGGCGTGGGGGATACACTGAAGCTTTCTTT. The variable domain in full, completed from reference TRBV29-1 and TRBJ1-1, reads SAVISQKPSRDICQRGTSLTIQCQVDSQVTMMFWYRQQPGQSLTLIATANQGSEATYESGFVIDKFPISRPNLTFSTLTVSNMSPEDSSIYLCSVGRGGYTEAFFGQGTRLTVV.

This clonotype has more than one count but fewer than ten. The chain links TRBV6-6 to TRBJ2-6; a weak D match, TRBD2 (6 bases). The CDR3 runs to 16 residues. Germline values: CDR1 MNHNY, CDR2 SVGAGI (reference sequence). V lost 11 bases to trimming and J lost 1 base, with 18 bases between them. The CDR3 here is CAARDSLQSGANVLTF. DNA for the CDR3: TGTGCCGCTCGGGACTCCTTACAATCTGGGGCCAACGTCCTGACTTTC.

CDR3 sequence reads: CASSPGSGAAGDSSYEQYF. DNA for the CDR3: TGTGCCAGCAGCCCGGGCAGCGGAGCTGCAGGGGATAGCTCCTACGAGCAGTACTTC. The chain couples TRBV11-2 to TRBJ2-7; TRBD1 might be the D (6 bases). The V gene's germline CDR1 is SGHAT and CDR2 FQNNGV. CDR3 length equals 19 residues. V was clipped by 5 bases and J by 0 bases, with 26 bases between them.

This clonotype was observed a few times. CDR3 sequence reads: CAISDRGRGYGYTF. The CDR3 DNA reads TGTGCCATCAGTGACAGGGGTCGGGGCTATGGCTACACCTTC. The chain has TRBV10-3 and TRBJ1-2; tentative D call: TRBD1 (6 bases). Per germline, CDR1 ENHRY and CDR2 SYGVKD. The CDR3 sequence is 14 residues long. V lost 3 bases and J 4 bases, leaving 12 bases between the germline ends.

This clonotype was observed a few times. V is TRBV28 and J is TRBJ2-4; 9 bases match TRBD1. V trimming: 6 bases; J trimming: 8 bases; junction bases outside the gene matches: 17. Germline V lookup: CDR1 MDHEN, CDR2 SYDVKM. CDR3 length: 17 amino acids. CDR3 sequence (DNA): TGTGCCAGCAGCTTACTTCTACAGGGGGCCCCTGCATACATTCAGTACTTC. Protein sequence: CASSLLLQGAPAYIQYF.

Here the CDR3 DNA reads TGTGCCAGCAGCTTTCGACACTACGAGCAGTACTTC. The encoded protein is CASSFRHYEQYF. V usage is TRBV5-6 and J usage is TRBJ2-5, with no clear D. The end of the DNA fits TRBJ2-7 better, so the J call may be wrong. CDR3 length equals 12 residues. Germline lookup yields CDR1 SGHDT and CDR2 YYEEEE.

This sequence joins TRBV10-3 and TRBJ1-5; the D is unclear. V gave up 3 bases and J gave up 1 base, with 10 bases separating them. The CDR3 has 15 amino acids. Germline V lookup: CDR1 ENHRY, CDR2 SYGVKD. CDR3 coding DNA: TGTGCCATCAGTGAACTCGGGAGGAGCAATCAGCCCCAGCATTTT. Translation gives CAISELGRSNQPQHF.

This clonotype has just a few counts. The chain's CDR3 is CASRWERADTQYF. Here the CDR3 DNA reads TGTGCCAGCCGGTGGGAGCGGGCAGATACGCAGTATTTT. This sequence joins TRBV7-9 and TRBJ2-3; possibly TRBD2 for D (6 bases). CDR1 is SEHNR and CDR2 is FQNEAQ in the germline V gene (reference sequence). Trimming took off 8 bases at V and 4 bases at J, with 13 bases between the two ends. The CDR3 length is 13 residues.